The TCR beta chain under discussion was sequenced for a study of T cell responses to AZD1222 COVID-19 vaccine. Sequencing was performed with immunoSEQ multiplex PCR; in TCRdb, only in-frame clones are kept and a portion is missing. In the table there are roughly 46,000 clones, approximately 88% of which are singletons. The CDR3 is made up of 15 amino acids. The trim removed 3 bases at V and 2 bases at J, leaving 7 bases unmatched. Germline assignment: CDR1 SGDLS and CDR2 YYNGEE. Study-level results: Repertoire sampling was restricted to post-peak T cell response timepoints. White British donors predominated, females outnumbered males, and clonal diversity was possibly underestimated.

For this clone: Its antigen is still unknown.

This TCR was sampled from an adult who received the AZD1222 COVID-19 vaccine. The sequencing used peripheral blood, collected 28 days after the second AZD1222 dose. The chain is built from TRBV9 and TRBJ2-5, with TRBD1 identical over 7 bases. The CDR3 region has the DNA TGTGCCAGCAGCGAGGGGGCCGGTTGGCAAGAGACCCAGTACTTC. Protein: CASSEGAGWQETQYF.